This TCR beta chain was sequenced in a study of ipilimumab plus nivolumab after autologous stem cell transplantation. On the study more broadly: A median of about 8 nivolumab and about 5 ipilimumab doses were given.

The CDR3 extends over 16 amino acids. The V gene's germline CDR1 is SGHRS and CDR2 YFSETQ. Trimming stripped 0 bases from V and 6 bases from J, with 15 bases between. Findings of the study overall: Authors suggest TCR repertoire, Treg phenotype and gut microbiota support further study.

Ipilimumab, 1 mg/kg, started 14 to 28 days after autologous transplant. Concerning this clone itself: What it binds is not known.

The protocol was immunoSEQ multiplex PCR, while the TCRdb copy is restricted to in-frame clones and leaves out a portion. Of about 25,000 clones listed, approximately 86% are singletons. Here the sequenced sample was PBMCs, taken in a trial of ipilimumab plus nivolumab as post-transplant consolidation. The receptor's source is a male donor with diffuse large B-cell lymphoma. The rearrangement links TRBV5-1 to TRBJ2-2; D gene uncertain. The CDR3 loop reads CASSLAGMYTPGELFF. Written as DNA, the CDR3 is TGCGCCAGCAGCTTGGCTGGAATGTACACTCCCGGGGAGCTGTTTTTT.